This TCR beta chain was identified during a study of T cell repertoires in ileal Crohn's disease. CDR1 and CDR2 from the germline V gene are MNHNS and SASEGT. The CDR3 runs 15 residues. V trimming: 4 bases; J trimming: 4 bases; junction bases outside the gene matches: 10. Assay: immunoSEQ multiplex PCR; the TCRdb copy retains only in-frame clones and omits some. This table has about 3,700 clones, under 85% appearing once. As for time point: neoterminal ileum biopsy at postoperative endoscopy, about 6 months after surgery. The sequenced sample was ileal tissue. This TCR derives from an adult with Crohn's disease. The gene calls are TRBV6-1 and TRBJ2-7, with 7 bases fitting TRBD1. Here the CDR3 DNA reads TGTGCCAGCAGTGGGCCGGGACAGAATAGGTACGAGCAGTACTTC. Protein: CASSGPGQNRYEQYF.